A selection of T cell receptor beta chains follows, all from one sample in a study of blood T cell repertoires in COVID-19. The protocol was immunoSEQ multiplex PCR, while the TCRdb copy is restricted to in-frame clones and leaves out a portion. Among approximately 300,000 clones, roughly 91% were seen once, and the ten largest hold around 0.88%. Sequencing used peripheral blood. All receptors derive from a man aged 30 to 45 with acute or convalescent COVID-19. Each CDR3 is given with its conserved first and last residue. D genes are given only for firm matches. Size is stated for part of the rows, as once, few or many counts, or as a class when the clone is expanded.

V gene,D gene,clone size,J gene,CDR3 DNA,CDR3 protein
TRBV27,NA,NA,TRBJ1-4,TGTGCCAGCAGCCGTGCCGGGGAGATTCGGGAAAAACTGTTTTTT,CASSRAGEIREKLFF
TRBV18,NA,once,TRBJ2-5,TGTGCCAGCTCATCGCTCCGGAGCCAAGAGACCCAGTACTTC,CASSSLRSQETQYF
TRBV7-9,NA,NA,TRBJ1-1,TGTGCCAGCAGCGGAATCCGGGACACGAACACTGAAGCTTTCTTT,CASSGIRDTNTEAFF
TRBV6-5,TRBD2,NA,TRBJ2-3,TGTGCCTCTAAGCGGGGGGGCCAACAAGATACGCAGTATTTT,CASKRGGQQDTQYF
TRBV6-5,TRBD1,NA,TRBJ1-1,TGTGCCAGCAGGGAGGGGGCGCGGAACACTGAAGCTTTCTTT,CASREGARNTEAFF
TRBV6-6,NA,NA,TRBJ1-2,TGTGCCAGCAGTCCCGTAGGGGACTATGGCTACACCTTC,CASSPVGDYGYTF
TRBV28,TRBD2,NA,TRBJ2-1,TGTGCCAGCAGTTTATTGCGGGGACTAGCGGAAAACAATGAGCAGTTCTTC,CASSLLRGLAENNEQFF
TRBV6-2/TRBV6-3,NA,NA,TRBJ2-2,TGTGCCAGCAGTTCCCTAGTACCCGGGGAGCTGTTTTTT,CASSSLVPGELFF
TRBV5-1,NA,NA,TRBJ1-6,TGCGCCAGCAGCTTGGAAATTGGTCTATCACCCCTCCACTTT,CASSLEIGLSPLHF
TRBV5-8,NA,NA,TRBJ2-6,TGTGCCAGCAGCACTCGTAAGATAGGGGCCAACGTCCTGACTTTC,CASSTRKIGANVLTF
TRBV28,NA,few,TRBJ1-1,TGTGCCAGCAGTCTCGTTGGGGGCAGGACTGAAGCTTTCTTT,CASSLVGGRTEAFF
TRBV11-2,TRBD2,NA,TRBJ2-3,TGTGCCAGCGAGAATAGCGGGGTTCCTACAGATACGCAGTATTTT,CASENSGVPTDTQYF
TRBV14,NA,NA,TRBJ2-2,TGTGCCAGCAGCCCCGTGGGGCGGGGCATCACCGGGGAGCTGTTTTTT,CASSPVGRGITGELFF
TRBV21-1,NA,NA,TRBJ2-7,TGTGCCAGCAGCAAAGCGCTGGCAGATTTATACGAGCAGTACTTC,CASSKALADLYEQYF
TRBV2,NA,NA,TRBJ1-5,TGTGCCAGCAGTGGGAATGTGAGGAATCAGCCCCAGCATTTT,CASSGNVRNQPQHF
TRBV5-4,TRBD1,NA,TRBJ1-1,TGTGCCAGCAGCCCCCGACAGGGAATAAACACTGAAGCTTTCTTT,CASSPRQGINTEAFF
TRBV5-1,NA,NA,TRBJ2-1,TGCGCCAGCAGCTTTTTATCGGTCGATGAGCAGTTCTTC,CASSFLSVDEQFF
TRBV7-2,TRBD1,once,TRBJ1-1,TGTGCCAGCAGCTGGGACAGCACGAACACTGAAGCTTTCTTT,CASSWDSTNTEAFF
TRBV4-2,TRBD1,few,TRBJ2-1,TGTGCCAGCAGTGGACAGGGGTACACCGACAATGAGCAGTTCTTC,CASSGQGYTDNEQFF
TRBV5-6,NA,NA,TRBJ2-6,TGTGCCAGCAGCCACTGGACTCTCGGGTCCAACGTCCTGACTTTC,CASSHWTLGSNVLTF
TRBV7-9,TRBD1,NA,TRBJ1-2,TGTGCCAGCAGTCATAACAGGGGCCATGGCTACACCTTC,CASSHNRGHGYTF
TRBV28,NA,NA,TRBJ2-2,TGTGCCAGCAGTTTGGTTCAGACCGGGGAGCTGTTTTTT,CASSLVQTGELFF
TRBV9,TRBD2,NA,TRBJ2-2,TGTGCCAGCAGCCCCCACTTAGGGGCGGGAGGGACCACCGGGGAGCTGTTTTTT,CASSPHLGAGGTTGELFF
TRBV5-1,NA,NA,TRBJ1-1,TGCGCCAGCAGCCTAAGACAGGACATGAACACTGAAGCTTTCTTT,CASSLRQDMNTEAFF